The 32 T cell receptor beta chains below all came from one sample that was sequenced in a study of siplizumab effects on memory and regulatory T cells. Profiled with immunoSEQ multiplex PCR; TCRdb holds only in-frame clones, not every one. The sample carries roughly 100,000 clones, just over 90% recorded once. The material sequenced was CD4+ T cells sorted from blood. The receptors here all came from a human donor in good health.

The rearrangement uses TRBV4-1 and TRBJ2-3; D gene unclear. In germline, CDR1 is MGHRA, CDR2 YSYEKL. There are 13 residues in the CDR3. V was cut by 0 bases and J by 12 bases, with 13 bases left in between. CDR3: CASSQDSTVPQYF. CDR3 sequence (DNA): TGCGCCAGCAGCCAAGACTCAACAGTCCCCCAGTATTTT.

The genes are TRBV5-4 and TRBJ2-2; 7 bases map to TRBD2. Germline V gene sequence: CDR1 SGHNT, CDR2 YYREEE (reference sequence). The V and J ends lost 0 bases and 1 base, in that order; junction bases with no gene match: 0. The CDR3 loop spans 15 amino acids. Here the CDR3 reads CASSLAGGNTGELFF. Here the CDR3 DNA reads TGTGCCAGCAGCTTGGCGGGGGGGAACACCGGGGAGCTGTTTTTT. Full variable domain (remainder filled in from reference TRBV5-4 and TRBJ2-2): ETGVTQSPTHLIKTRGQQVTLRCSSQSGHNTVSWYQQALGQGPQFIFQYYREEENGRGNFPPRFSGLQFPNYSSELNVNALELDDSALYLCASSLAGGNTGELFFGEGSRLTVL.

This clone has just one count. The CDR3 loop is CASSDQETQYF. The CDR3 DNA follows: TGTGCCAGCAGCGATCAAGAGACCCAGTACTTC. The chain combines TRBV7-2 with TRBJ2-5; D is ambiguous. V lost 5 bases to trimming and J lost 2 bases, with 3 bases between them. The CDR3 covers 11 residues. CDR1 is SGHTA and CDR2 is FQGNSA in the germline V gene.

This chain uses TRBV4-2 with TRBJ2-3; D possibly corresponds to TRBD1 (5 bases). This CDR3 contains 15 residues. CDR1 and CDR2 (germline): LGHNA, YNFKEQ. V lost 1 base and J 4 bases, leaving 12 bases between the germline ends. The CDR3 spells CASSQGSREADTQYF. The CDR3 nucleotides are TGTGCCAGCAGCCAAGGATCCAGGGAAGCAGATACGCAGTATTTT.

The chain links TRBV6-6 to TRBJ2-3; TRBD1 might be the D (5 bases). The CDR3 has 13 residues. The germline gives CDR1 MNHNY, CDR2 SVGAGI (reference sequence). Between the trimmed V and J ends, which lost 5 bases and 4 bases, there was a span of 10 bases. The CDR3 reads CASSDQGPDTQYF. The CDR3 DNA sequence: TGTGCCAGCAGTGATCAGGGCCCAGATACGCAGTATTTT.

The rearrangement links TRBV6-1 to TRBJ1-2, with TRBD1 as a possible D gene (5 bases). The CDR3 consists of 15 residues. Germline CDR1 MNHNS, CDR2 SASEGT. Trimming cost V 2 bases and J 7 bases, with 17 bases left between them. The CDR3 nucleotides read TGTGCCAGCAGTGAATCGCCGGGACGAAAAGGTGGCTACACCTTC. Amino acid sequence: CASSESPGRKGGYTF.

This clone occurred once. V gene TRBV6-6 combines with J gene TRBJ2-7; no definite D call. Germline CDR1 and CDR2: MNHNY and SVGAGI (reference sequence). The CDR3 has 11 residues. V lost 5 bases to trimming and J lost 5 bases, with 7 bases between them. CDR3 nucleotide sequence: TGTGCCAGCAGTCCTCGGGACGAGCAGTACTTC. Translated, it gives CASSPRDEQYF.

This chain joins TRBV11-2 and TRBJ1-2; D is perhaps TRBD1 (5 bases). CDR1 and CDR2 (germline): SGHAT, FQNNGV. Deletions cut 5 bases from V and 8 bases from J, with 21 bases between. CDR3 length: 15 residues. The CDR3 DNA follows: TGTGCCAGCAGCGCCTCCCTGGCAGGGAATCCCGGCTACACCTTC. This sequence encodes CASSASLAGNPGYTF.

The chain is built from TRBV28 and TRBJ2-1; D assignment may be TRBD1 or TRBD2 (5 bases each). This CDR3 has 13 amino acids. Germline CDR1 and CDR2: MDHEN and SYDVKM. V was shortened by 7 bases and J by 6 bases, with 13 bases between the two germline ends. The CDR3: CASTEPGRNEQFF. The CDR3 coding sequence is TGTGCCAGCACCGAACCGGGACGCAATGAGCAGTTCTTC.

This chain links TRBV19 with TRBJ2-3; D is perhaps TRBD1 or TRBD2 (5 bases each). Germline lookup yields CDR1 LNHDA and CDR2 SQIVND (reference sequence). CDR3 length: 19 amino acids. V was pared by 1 base and J by 1 base, with 21 bases between. The CDR3 coding sequence is TGTGCCAGTAGTATAGGAGGGGTTCGGTGGGAAACCCGCACAGATACGCAGTATTTT. Its translation: CASSIGGVRWETRTDTQYF.

The rearrangement uses TRBV5-3 and TRBJ2-1; 7 bases align to TRBD2. TRBV5-3 is an ORF, and what it does is uncertain. The V gene end was trimmed by 1 base and the J gene end by 3 bases; junction bases not matched to a gene: 7. This CDR3 spans 16 amino acids. CDR3 residues: CARSLLAARSYNEQFF. The CDR3 DNA is TGTGCCAGAAGCTTGCTAGCGGCCAGAAGCTACAATGAGCAGTTCTTC.

J is TRBJ2-2 and V is TRBV30; a weak D match, TRBD2 (6 bases). Looked up from germline, CDR1 is GTSNPN and CDR2 is SVGIG (reference sequence). The germline V and J ends were trimmed by 2 bases and 6 bases, with 13 bases remaining between them. The CDR3 loop spans 14 amino acids. The CDR3 region is CAWSSGGGPGELFF. The CDR3, as DNA: TGTGCCTGGAGTTCCGGGGGTGGACCCGGGGAGCTGTTTTTT. The whole variable domain, filled in from reference TRBV30 and TRBJ2-2, reads SQTIHQWPATLVQPVGSPLSLECTVEGTSNPNLYWYRQAAGRGLQLLFYSVGIGQISSEVPQNLSASRPQDRQFILSSKKLLLSDSGFYLCAWSSGGGPGELFFGEGSRLTVL.

The J gene is TRBJ2-3, the V gene TRBV4-1, with TRBD1 identical over 7 bases. Trimming at V came to 1 base and at J to 3 bases, leaving 10 bases not matched to a gene. The CDR3 runs 17 residues. CDR1 is MGHRA, CDR2 YSYEKL, per germline. CDR3 residues: CASSQGYRTGGTDTQYF. CDR3 nucleotides: TGCGCCAGCAGCCAAGGGTACAGGACAGGAGGAACAGATACGCAGTATTTT.

The J gene is TRBJ2-1, the V gene TRBV5-6; D uncertain. CDR1 SGHDT and CDR2 YYEEEE come from the germline V gene. Trimming took off 2 bases at V and 6 bases at J, with 9 bases between the two ends. The CDR3 length is 13 residues. This chain's CDR3 is CASSLGAGNEQFF. CDR3 sequence (DNA): TGTGCCAGCAGCTTAGGAGCAGGCAATGAGCAGTTCTTC.

The V call is TRBV5-6, the J call TRBJ1-5, with 7 positions matching TRBD1. This CDR3 is built from 15 residues. V shed 3 bases, J shed 1 base, and the junction held 4 bases outside the gene matches. Germline loops: CDR1 SGHDT, CDR2 YYEEEE. The CDR3 here is CASSSRGTSNQPQHF. The CDR3 DNA is TGTGCCAGCAGCTCCAGGGGGACGAGCAATCAGCCCCAGCATTTT.

The V call is TRBV6-1, the J call TRBJ2-6; D call uncertain. The germline CDR1 and CDR2 sequences are MNHNS and SASEGT. The length of the CDR3 is 15 residues. V was clipped by 6 bases and J by 0 bases, with 9 bases between them. The CDR3 nucleotides are TGTGCCAGCAGGATAGTGAGCTCTGGGGCCAACGTCCTGACTTTC. It encodes CASRIVSSGANVLTF.

The chain combines TRBV18 with TRBJ1-2; TRBD1 matches at 9 bases. The V and J ends lost 5 bases and 5 bases, in that order; junction bases with no gene match: 3. There are 13 residues in the CDR3. Germline loops: CDR1 KGHSH, CDR2 LQKENI. CDR3 region: CASSDGQGYGYTF. Here the CDR3 DNA reads TGTGCCAGCTCAGACGGACAGGGGTATGGCTACACCTTC.

The chain joins TRBV28 to TRBJ1-1, with 8 bases that match TRBD1. This CDR3 has 13 residues. Germline trimming cut 5 bases from V and 6 bases from J; bases unmatched to any gene: 5. The germline CDR1 and CDR2 sequences are MDHEN and SYDVKM. The DNA of the CDR3 is TGTGCCAGCAGTGTATTGACAGGGGCTGAAGCTTTCTTT. This codes for CASSVLTGAEAFF.

This clone was picked up one time. The chain uses TRBV14 and TRBJ2-3; 7 bases line up with TRBD1. This CDR3 is 14 amino acids long. Germline CDR1 SGHDN, CDR2 FVKESK. With 3 bases clipped from V and 4 bases from J, the junction kept 4 bases outside the gene matches. CDR3 region: CASSQTGWADTQYF. In DNA, the CDR3 is TGTGCCAGCAGCCAGACAGGGTGGGCAGATACGCAGTATTTT.

The chain couples TRBV7-3 to TRBJ2-1; 13 bases map to TRBD2. CDR1 and CDR2 from the germline V gene are SGHTA and FQGTGA. The CDR3 length is 16 residues. Trimming cost V 5 bases and J 5 bases; bases outside gene matches: 6. The CDR3 here is CASSPGLAGLNNEQFF. In nucleotides, the CDR3 is TGTGCCAGCAGCCCGGGACTAGCGGGACTCAACAATGAGCAGTTCTTC.

The chain carries TRBV7-9 and TRBJ2-1; D is undetermined. Germline V lookup: CDR1 SEHNR, CDR2 FQNEAQ (reference sequence). The CDR3 is 13 amino acids. Between the trimmed V and J ends, which lost 5 bases and 8 bases, there was a span of 13 bases. CDR3 sequence reads: CASSNRAVDEQFF. As DNA, the CDR3 is TGTGCCAGCAGCAATCGGGCCGTTGATGAGCAGTTCTTC.

The chain has TRBV5-1 and TRBJ2-3; 13 bases align to TRBD2. Trimming cost V 4 bases and J 6 bases; bases outside gene matches: 2. Germline V gene lookup returns CDR1 SGHRS and CDR2 YFSETQ. The CDR3 sequence is 14 residues long. The CDR3 DNA is TGCGCCAGCAGCACTAGCGGGGGGGACGATACGCAGTATTTT. This sequence encodes CASSTSGGDDTQYF.

Points on this clone: An end of the junction differs from the germline gene, which may be a read error. This chain uses TRBV7-7 with TRBJ2-7, with D perhaps being TRBD1 or TRBD2 (5 bases each). CDR1 and CDR2 from the germline V gene are SSHAT and FNYEAQ (reference sequence). The CDR3 covers 14 residues. CDR3: CASSMGTVPYEQYF. In DNA, the CDR3 is TGTGCTAGCAGCATGGGGACGGTACCCTACGAGCAGTACTTC.

The chain carries TRBV5-5 and TRBJ2-2; possibly TRBD2 for D (6 bases). The V and J ends lost 5 bases and 0 bases respectively, with 11 bases between them. The length of the CDR3 is 15 residues. Germline values: CDR1 SGHKS, CDR2 YYEKEE (reference sequence). The CDR3 DNA is TGTGCCAGCAGTTCCGGAGGGGCGAACACCGGGGAGCTGTTTTTT. Encoded protein: CASSSGGANTGELFF.

The rearrangement uses TRBV7-9 and TRBJ2-3; the D gene is possibly TRBD1 (6 bases). V was trimmed by 6 bases and J by 4 bases, leaving 14 bases between them. This CDR3 is 14 amino acids long. CDR1 and CDR2 from the germline V gene are SEHNR and FQNEAQ (reference sequence). CDR3 residues: CASSTTGGPDTQYF. CDR3 nucleotide sequence: TGTGCCAGCAGTACGACAGGAGGTCCAGATACGCAGTATTTT.

This clone has a single count. The rearrangement joins TRBV19 to TRBJ1-5; possible D gene TRBD1, 5 bases. This CDR3 contains 16 residues. Per the germline V gene, CDR1 is LNHDA and CDR2 is SQIVND (reference sequence). Trimming shortened V by 5 bases and J by 1 base, and 15 bases separated the two germline ends. CDR3 residues: CASSHLRVISNQPQHF. The CDR3, as DNA: TGTGCCAGTAGTCACCTCAGGGTCATAAGCAATCAGCCCCAGCATTTT.

This chain's CDR3 is CAWRPFGAGPLGEQYF. CDR3 in DNA: TGTGCCTGGAGACCTTTTGGGGCGGGGCCGTTGGGGGAGCAGTACTTC. The chain carries TRBV30 and TRBJ2-7, with a weak D call TRBD2 (6 bases). CDR1 and CDR2 from the germline V gene are GTSNPN and SVGIG (reference sequence). Trimming removed 3 bases from V and 7 bases from J, with 25 bases in between. There are 16 residues in the CDR3. The variable domain in full, completed from reference TRBV30 and TRBJ2-7, reads SQTIHQWPATLVQPVGSPLSLECTVEGTSNPNLYWYRQAAGRGLQLLFYSVGIGQISSEVPQNLSASRPQDRQFILSSKKLLLSDSGFYLCAWRPFGAGPLGEQYFGPGTRLTVT.

The chain recombines TRBV7-8 with TRBJ1-3; 9 nucleotides line up with TRBD1. After removal of 5 bases from V and 5 bases from J, the junction contained 10 bases not matched to a gene. CDR1 SGHVS and CDR2 FQNEAQ come from the germline V gene. The CDR3 is 16 amino acids. Here the CDR3 DNA reads TGTGCCAGCAGCCGAAGCCGGGACAGGGCACGAAACACCATATATTTT. Its protein product is CASSRSRDRARNTIYF.

The chain carries TRBV7-9 and TRBJ1-1, with TRBD1 matching 7 bases. Germline CDR1 and CDR2: SEHNR and FQNEAQ (reference sequence). J gave up 1 base and V 6 bases, and 11 bases lay outside the gene matches. The CDR3 totals 16 residues. CDR3: CASRQSTGLGNTEAFF. The CDR3 DNA sequence: TGTGCCAGCAGACAATCGACAGGGCTGGGGAACACTGAAGCTTTCTTT. The full variable domain, completed using reference TRBV7-9 and TRBJ1-1, is DTGVSQNPRHKITKRGQNVTFRCDPISEHNRLYWYRQTLGQGPEFLTYFQNEAQLEKSRLLSDRFSAERPKGSFSTLEIQRTEQGDSAMYLCASRQSTGLGNTEAFFGQGTRLTVV.

The DNA for the CDR3 is TGTGCCTGGGTGACCGGGACACATCGCACCGGGGAGCTGTTTTTT. This codes for CAWVTGTHRTGELFF. The chain joins TRBV30 to TRBJ2-2; D is perhaps TRBD1 (6 bases). Germline CDR1 reads GTSNPN; CDR2 reads SVGIG (reference sequence). Trimming cost V 5 bases and J 4 bases, with 17 bases left between them. This CDR3 has 15 amino acids. The full variable domain, with the rest looked up from reference TRBV30 and TRBJ2-2, is SQTIHQWPATLVQPVGSPLSLECTVEGTSNPNLYWYRQAAGRGLQLLFYSVGIGQISSEVPQNLSASRPQDRQFILSSKKLLLSDSGFYLCAWVTGTHRTGELFFGEGSRLTVL.

The chain links TRBV5-1 to TRBJ2-1; 10 bases fit TRBD2. The germline gives CDR1 SGHRS, CDR2 YFSETQ. The CDR3 sequence is 16 residues long. V was pared by 4 bases and J by 6 bases, with 10 bases of the junction left unmatched. The CDR3 DNA reads as TGCGCCAGCAGCGTCGATAGGACTAGCGGAGCCAATGAGCAGTTCTTC. This codes for CASSVDRTSGANEQFF.

V gene TRBV7-8 combines with J gene TRBJ1-5; D unclear. Germline V gene lookup returns CDR1 SGHVS and CDR2 FQNEAQ. V dropped 1 base and J dropped 7 bases, with 5 bases sitting between them. CDR3 length: 12 residues. CDR3 in DNA: TGTGCCAGCAGCTTAGGGGTCCAGCCCCAGCATTTT. This encodes CASSLGVQPQHF.